This TCR beta chain is drawn from a study of CD8+ T cells in alopecia areata. Extraction and reverse transcription of RNA yielded cDNA as the sequencing template. Produced via immunoSEQ multiplex PCR; TCRdb's table is partial and in-frame only. The data contain roughly 150,000 clones, 45% to 55% of them singletons. Points on this clone: Its antigen is currently unknown.

Sorted out of PBMCs were CD4+ T cells and CD8+ T cells. The study's findings and limits: Higher clonality and more expanded CD8+ clones appeared in lesional than normal scalp. Possibly because of HLA-related factors, TCR sharing was less clear across patients than in mice.

Trimming removed 3 bases from V and 5 bases from J, with 14 bases in between. The CDR3 totals 14 residues. Germline V CDR1 and CDR2: KGHSH, LQKENI. V is TRBV18 and J is TRBJ2-7; D tentatively reads TRBD1 or TRBD2 (5 bases each). The sequencing used CD8+ T cells sorted from blood, collected at week 0. This TCR was sampled from a human donor with alopecia areata. The CDR3 nucleotides are TGTGCCAGCTCACCCTCCGGGGCCACGGACGAGCAGTACTTC. It is translated as CASSPSGATDEQYF. The whole variable domain, remainder taken from reference TRBV18 and TRBJ2-7, is NAGVMQNPRHLVRRRGQEARLRCSPMKGHSHVYWYRQLPEEGLKFMVYLQKENIIDESGMPKERFSAEFPKEGPSILRIQQVVRGDSAAYFCASSPSGATDEQYFGPGTRLTVT.